This TCR beta chain comes out of a study of CD8+CD57+ T cells in acquired aplastic anemia. In the study overall: Sorted CD4+ and CD8+ cell DNA averaged roughly 3 ug.

This clonotype occurred many times. Trimming took off 1 base at V and 2 bases at J, with 17 bases between the two ends. This CDR3 is 17 amino acids long. Germline V gives CDR1 LGHNA, CDR2 YNFKEQ. Whoever was chosen for sequencing had shown CD8+CD57+ cell expansion by flow cytometry. Patient blood was sampled before any therapy had been received. The template used for profiling TCR beta VDJ and CDR3 was genomic DNA. TCRdb recomputed calls from the reads with MiXCR, one row per CDR3 protein. The sample has some 200,000 distinct CDR3 sequences; almost 50% are singletons. The TCR was taken from a human donor with aplastic anemia. The chain joins TRBV4-2 to TRBJ2-5; D ambiguous. The sample taken for sequencing was sorted CD4+, CD8+, or CD8+CD57+ T cells (not recorded which) from PBMCs. The CDR3 loop reads CASSQVGRRGVQETQYF. The CDR3 nucleotides are TGTGCCAGCAGCCAAGTCGGTCGGCGCGGAGTACAAGAGACCCAGTACTTC.